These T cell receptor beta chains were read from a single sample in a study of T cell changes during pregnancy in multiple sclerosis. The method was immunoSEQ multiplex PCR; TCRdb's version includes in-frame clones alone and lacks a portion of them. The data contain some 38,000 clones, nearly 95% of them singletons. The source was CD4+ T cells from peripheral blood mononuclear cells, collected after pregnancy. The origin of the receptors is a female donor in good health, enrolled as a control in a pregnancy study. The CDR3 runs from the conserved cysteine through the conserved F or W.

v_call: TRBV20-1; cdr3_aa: CSALAAFF
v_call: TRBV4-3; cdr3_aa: CASSQDRSEGLEKLFF
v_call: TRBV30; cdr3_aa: CAWSRETQYF
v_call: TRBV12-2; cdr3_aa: CASRLRDRAGEQYF
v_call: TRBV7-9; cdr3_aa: CASSPSGGTEEQYF
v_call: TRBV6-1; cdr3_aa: CASSVGDSTEKLFF
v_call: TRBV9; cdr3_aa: CASSVGNTGELFF
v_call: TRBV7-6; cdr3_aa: CASSSGQTNNQPQHF
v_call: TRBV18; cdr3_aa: CASSPSSRQGYADTQYF
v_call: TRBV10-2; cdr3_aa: CASSESLQGGSNQPQHF
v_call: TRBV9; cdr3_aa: CASSARGDRGDEQFF
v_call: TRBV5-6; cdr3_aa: CASSFSGTLTYEQYF
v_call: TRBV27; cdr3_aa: CATRPLPGQGKDTQYF
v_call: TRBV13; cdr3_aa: CASSSFGDRDFTNEKLFF
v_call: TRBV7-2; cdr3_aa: CASSLAGRTEAFF
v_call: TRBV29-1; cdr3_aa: CSVEDRSSLIQYF
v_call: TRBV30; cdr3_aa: CAWRTVGNTIYF
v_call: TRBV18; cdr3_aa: CASSPAGGNQPQHF
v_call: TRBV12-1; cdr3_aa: CASSARDRVATGELFF
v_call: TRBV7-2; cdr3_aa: CASSSGLAGGGGVF
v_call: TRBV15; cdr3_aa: CATSRTGNPHNEQFF
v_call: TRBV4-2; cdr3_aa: CASSQDTRVAGERGETQYF
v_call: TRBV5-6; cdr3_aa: CASSPLLAPQETQYF
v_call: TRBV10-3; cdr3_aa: CAIGETSGASTDTQYF
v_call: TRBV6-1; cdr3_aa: CASSEGRETQYF
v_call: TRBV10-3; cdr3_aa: CAISGELTWGYTF
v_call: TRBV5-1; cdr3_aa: CASSLGGRTSTEAFF
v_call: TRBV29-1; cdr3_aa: CSVGGGHLGNTIYF
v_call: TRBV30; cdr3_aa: CAWSVQGVRSGNTIYF
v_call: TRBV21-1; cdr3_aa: CASSKVERGPSYEQYF
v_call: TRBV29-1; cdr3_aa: CSVSPPLASGNTIYF
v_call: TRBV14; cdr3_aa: CASSQRVTGELFF
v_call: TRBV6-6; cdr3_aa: CASRTGGEGGYTF
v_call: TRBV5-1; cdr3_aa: CASSLGQDWTEAFF
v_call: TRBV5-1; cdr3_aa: CASSFGVQGRVDTEAFF
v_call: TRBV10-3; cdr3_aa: CAIRKGAGGAYEQYF
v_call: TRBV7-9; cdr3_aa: CASSPRDGNPYEQYF
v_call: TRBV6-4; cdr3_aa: CASSEGGGAYQETQYF
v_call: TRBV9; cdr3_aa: CASSVGMTSGGIQETQYF
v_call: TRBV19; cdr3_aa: CASSTRRLAGDLSYNEQFF
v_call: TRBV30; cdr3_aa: CAWSVGTGNTIYF
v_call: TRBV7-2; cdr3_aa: CASSLSLAAYNEQFF
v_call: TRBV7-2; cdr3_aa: CASILGRGTDTQYF
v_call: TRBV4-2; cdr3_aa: CASSQAGSGQPQHF
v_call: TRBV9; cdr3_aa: CASSGLNSENSPLHF
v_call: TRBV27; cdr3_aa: CASSGVRPSGIQETQYF
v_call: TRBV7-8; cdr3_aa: CASSGLLTSGSGELFF
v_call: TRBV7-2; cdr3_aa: CASSLGAGAQETQYF
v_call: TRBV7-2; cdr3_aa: CASSFQGNQPQHF
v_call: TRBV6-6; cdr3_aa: CASSTGVGDQPQHF
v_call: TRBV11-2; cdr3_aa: CASSLSGPQVREQYF
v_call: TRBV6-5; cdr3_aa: CASTRTVPYEQYF
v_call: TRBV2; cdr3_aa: CASKEQGLGTQYF